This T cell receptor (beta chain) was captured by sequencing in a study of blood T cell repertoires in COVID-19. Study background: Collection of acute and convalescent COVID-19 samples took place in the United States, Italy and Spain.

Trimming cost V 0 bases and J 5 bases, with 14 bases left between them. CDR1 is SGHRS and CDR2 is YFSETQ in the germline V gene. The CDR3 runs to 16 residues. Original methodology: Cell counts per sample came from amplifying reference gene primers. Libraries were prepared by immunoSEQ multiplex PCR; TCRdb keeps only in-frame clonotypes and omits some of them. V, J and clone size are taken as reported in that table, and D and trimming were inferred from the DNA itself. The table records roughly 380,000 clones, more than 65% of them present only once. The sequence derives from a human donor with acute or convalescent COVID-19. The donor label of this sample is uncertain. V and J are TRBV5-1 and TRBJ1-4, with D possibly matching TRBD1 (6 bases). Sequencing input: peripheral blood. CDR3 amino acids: CASSLEATGQNEKLFF. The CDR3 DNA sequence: TGCGCCAGCAGCTTGGAGGCGACAGGTCAGAATGAAAAACTGTTTTTT.